This note documents a single TCR beta chain sequence. What it recognizes is unknown. A much larger clone differs from this one at a single base, so this may be a read error. This sample is part of a study of T-cell reconstitution after alpha-beta-depleted transplantation in children. It was with unique molecular identifiers that the TCRbeta library was prepared. TCRdb re-called the PCR reads with MiXCR, one entry per CDR3 protein. The profile shows 350,000 to 500,000 distinct CDR3 sequences, about 40% of them singletons. The germline V gene has CDR1 SGHRS and CDR2 YFSETQ. Trimming shortened V by 4 bases and J by 9 bases, and 19 bases separated the two germline ends. This CDR3 region has 15 residues. Study outcomes and limitations: Reportedly, only several hundred clones from non-depleted graft cells drove alpha-beta T-cell counts at about two months. T-cell counts and diversity were attributed mostly to newly produced T cells one year after transplant. Recipient T cells and thymic progenitors that survived were the source of the high TCRbeta diversity seen at day 60 in some patients.

This sequence was found in a girl aged 2-10 years with aplastic anemia, due to receive a stem cell transplant. The sample in question was PBMCs, obtained before TCRalphabeta/CD19-depleted stem cell transplant. The chain has TRBV5-1 and TRBJ2-2; the D gene is possibly TRBD2 (6 bases). CDR3 nucleotides: TGCGCCAGCAGCGTGGAGGGTAGCGTGGCCCGGGAGCTGTTTTTT. Translating gives CASSVEGSVARELFF.